The rows below give T cell receptor beta chains drawn from one sample of a study of shared clonotypes between healthy human individuals. This table comes from immunoSEQ multiplex PCR, and its TCRdb copy is limited to in-frame clones, with some not included. The sample lists about 2.1 million clones, approximately 94% seen once, with about 1.8% in the top ten. Sequencing was performed on naive CD8+ T cells from PBMCs. These receptors originate from a man between 18 and 35 years old in good health. Some clones in this sample may be carry-over from other donors' samples. Each CDR3 is given with its conserved first and last residue. Each record gives: V gene, J gene, D gene, clone size, CDR3 DNA, CDR3 protein. The D gene is left open where the match is weak. Rows give clone size only sometimes, using once, few, many, or a class for an expanded clone.

v_call: TRBV5-6; j_call: TRBJ2-5; d_call: -; clone_size: once; cdr3_nt: TGTGCCAGCAGCTTGGGCCAGACCCAGTACTTC; cdr3_aa: CASSLGQTQYF
v_call: TRBV11-2; j_call: TRBJ2-3; d_call: -; clone_size: -; cdr3_nt: TGTGCCAGCAGCTTAGTTCCCGGGGCAGATACGCAGTATTTT; cdr3_aa: CASSLVPGADTQYF
v_call: TRBV2; j_call: TRBJ2-2; d_call: -; clone_size: -; cdr3_nt: TGTGCCAGCAGTGATAGAGGGTCGGGTACCGGGGAGCTGTTTTTT; cdr3_aa: CASSDRGSGTGELFF
v_call: TRBV2; j_call: TRBJ2-3; d_call: TRBD2; clone_size: -; cdr3_nt: TGTGCCAGCAGGGGGACTAGCGGGAGGCCCGCAGATACGCAGTATTTT; cdr3_aa: CASRGTSGRPADTQYF
v_call: TRBV11-2; j_call: TRBJ2-7; d_call: TRBD1; clone_size: -; cdr3_nt: TGTGCCAGCAGCTTATCCGCGACAGGGGCCTACGAGCAGTACTTC; cdr3_aa: CASSLSATGAYEQYF
v_call: TRBV14; j_call: TRBJ1-5; d_call: -; clone_size: once; cdr3_nt: TGTGCCAGCAGCCAGGGGGCGGGATTTTATAGCAATCAGCCCCAGCATTTT; cdr3_aa: CASSQGAGFYSNQPQHF
v_call: TRBV7-8; j_call: TRBJ2-7; d_call: TRBD2; clone_size: -; cdr3_nt: TGTGCCAGCAGCTTTAGCGGGGGGGGGTCCTACGAGCAGTACTTC; cdr3_aa: CASSFSGGGSYEQYF
v_call: TRBV9; j_call: TRBJ2-1; d_call: TRBD2; clone_size: -; cdr3_nt: TGTGCCAGCAGCGTAGATAGCGGGAGGGGCCCCTACAATGAGCAGTTCTTC; cdr3_aa: CASSVDSGRGPYNEQFF
v_call: TRBV28; j_call: TRBJ1-1; d_call: -; clone_size: -; cdr3_nt: TGTGCCAGCAGTTTAACAGGGACCATCTCGGAAGCTTTCTTT; cdr3_aa: CASSLTGTISEAFF
v_call: TRBV14; j_call: TRBJ2-7; d_call: TRBD2; clone_size: -; cdr3_nt: TGTGCCAGCAGCCCCGGACTAGCGGGAGTTCAGGAGCAGTACTTC; cdr3_aa: CASSPGLAGVQEQYF
v_call: TRBV6-1; j_call: TRBJ1-2; d_call: TRBD1; clone_size: once; cdr3_nt: TGTGCCAGCAGTGAGACCGGGGGCAGGGGGCCCTATGGCTACACCTTC; cdr3_aa: CASSETGGRGPYGYTF
v_call: TRBV14; j_call: TRBJ1-1; d_call: -; clone_size: -; cdr3_nt: TGTGCCAGCAGCCAAGGCCCTCAGGATGGGAAGACTGAAGCTTTCTTT; cdr3_aa: CASSQGPQDGKTEAFF
v_call: TRBV29-1; j_call: TRBJ2-1; d_call: TRBD2; clone_size: -; cdr3_nt: TGCAGCGTTGAAGGGGGCGGGAGGGCCTACAATGAGCAGTTCTTC; cdr3_aa: CSVEGGGRAYNEQFF
v_call: TRBV4-2; j_call: TRBJ1-1; d_call: -; clone_size: -; cdr3_nt: TGTGCCAGCAGCCCTGGGACCAAGAACACTGAAGCTTTCTTT; cdr3_aa: CASSPGTKNTEAFF
v_call: TRBV19; j_call: TRBJ1-1; d_call: -; clone_size: -; cdr3_nt: TGTGCCAGTAGTTCCGGACTTGAAGCTTTCTTT; cdr3_aa: CASSSGLEAFF
v_call: TRBV29-1; j_call: TRBJ2-7; d_call: TRBD2; clone_size: -; cdr3_nt: TGCAGCGCCAGTAGCGGGAGCGTCTACGAGCAGTACTTC; cdr3_aa: CSASSGSVYEQYF
v_call: TRBV11-2; j_call: TRBJ1-2; d_call: TRBD1; clone_size: -; cdr3_nt: TGTGCCAGCAGCTTAGCACAGGGGGCATTGGGCTATGGCTACACCTTC; cdr3_aa: CASSLAQGALGYGYTF
v_call: TRBV29-1; j_call: TRBJ1-5; d_call: TRBD1; clone_size: once; cdr3_nt: TGCAGCGTATGGACAGGTACAAATCAGCCCCAGCATTTT; cdr3_aa: CSVWTGTNQPQHF
v_call: TRBV4-1; j_call: TRBJ2-2; d_call: -; clone_size: -; cdr3_nt: TGCGCCAGCAGCCCCGGCGACCGGAACACCGGGGAGCTGTTTTTT; cdr3_aa: CASSPGDRNTGELFF
v_call: TRBV28; j_call: TRBJ1-2; d_call: TRBD1; clone_size: -; cdr3_nt: TGTGCCAGCAGTCCAAACTTGTCAGGGGGCGGAGGTGGCTACACCTTC; cdr3_aa: CASSPNLSGGGGGYTF
v_call: TRBV7-9; j_call: TRBJ1-2; d_call: -; clone_size: -; cdr3_nt: TGTGCCAGCAGCCGAGCAATCGGAGGAATCTATGGCTACACCTTC; cdr3_aa: CASSRAIGGIYGYTF
v_call: TRBV9; j_call: TRBJ2-5; d_call: -; clone_size: -; cdr3_nt: TGTGCCAGCAGCGTAGAGGGACTTACCGGAAAAGAGACCCAGTACTTC; cdr3_aa: CASSVEGLTGKETQYF
v_call: TRBV7-2; j_call: TRBJ2-3; d_call: -; clone_size: -; cdr3_nt: TGTGCCAGCAGCTTTTCCCTAGGGCCGTCTAGCACAGATACGCAGTATTTT; cdr3_aa: CASSFSLGPSSTDTQYF
v_call: TRBV18; j_call: TRBJ1-1; d_call: -; clone_size: -; cdr3_nt: TGTGCCAGCTCCTCCCCCCTTCACACTGAAGCTTTCTTT; cdr3_aa: CASSSPLHTEAFF
v_call: TRBV6-1; j_call: TRBJ2-4; d_call: TRBD1; clone_size: once; cdr3_nt: TGTGCCAGCAGTGAAAGGGACAGGCTAGCCAAAAACATTCAGTACTTC; cdr3_aa: CASSERDRLAKNIQYF
v_call: TRBV29-1; j_call: TRBJ1-3; d_call: -; clone_size: -; cdr3_nt: TGCAGCGTTGAAGGTGTAGCTGGAAACACCATATATTTT; cdr3_aa: CSVEGVAGNTIYF
v_call: TRBV19; j_call: TRBJ1-2; d_call: -; clone_size: -; cdr3_nt: TGTGCCAGTAGTTCCGGGACGGCCGGCTACACCTTC; cdr3_aa: CASSSGTAGYTF
v_call: TRBV27; j_call: TRBJ2-1; d_call: -; clone_size: -; cdr3_nt: TGTGCCAGCAGTACGGTTGGTCCCTACAATGAGCAGTTCTTC; cdr3_aa: CASSTVGPYNEQFF
v_call: TRBV5-4; j_call: TRBJ1-3; d_call: -; clone_size: -; cdr3_nt: TGTGCCAGCAGCTCGACCGGGACGCAAGAGGTTACTGGAAACACCATATATTTT; cdr3_aa: CASSSTGTQEVTGNTIYF
v_call: TRBV5-1; j_call: TRBJ1-5; d_call: TRBD1; clone_size: once; cdr3_nt: TGCGCCAGCCGCCTGGGACAGGGGGACAATCAGCCCCAGCATTTT; cdr3_aa: CASRLGQGDNQPQHF
v_call: TRBV7-9; j_call: TRBJ1-1; d_call: -; clone_size: -; cdr3_nt: TGTGCCAGCAGCTTACCTTCTCCGGGCACTGAAGCTTTCTTT; cdr3_aa: CASSLPSPGTEAFF
v_call: TRBV4-1; j_call: TRBJ1-1; d_call: -; clone_size: -; cdr3_nt: TGCGCCAGCAGCCAAGATGCAGGGGCTAAAGCTTTCTTT; cdr3_aa: CASSQDAGAKAFF
v_call: TRBV4-3; j_call: TRBJ1-2; d_call: TRBD1; clone_size: -; cdr3_nt: TGCGCCAGCAGCCCGGCTCGACAGGGTAGGAGGTATGGCTACACCTTC; cdr3_aa: CASSPARQGRRYGYTF
v_call: TRBV7-9; j_call: TRBJ2-7; d_call: TRBD1; clone_size: -; cdr3_nt: TGTGCCAGCAGCTTGTGGACAGGGAACTCCTACGAGCAGTACTTC; cdr3_aa: CASSLWTGNSYEQYF
v_call: TRBV4-1; j_call: TRBJ2-3; d_call: TRBD1; clone_size: -; cdr3_nt: TGCGCCAGCAGCCAAGATTGGGCGACAGGGACAGATACGCAGTATTTT; cdr3_aa: CASSQDWATGTDTQYF
v_call: TRBV19; j_call: TRBJ1-5; d_call: -; clone_size: once; cdr3_nt: TGTGCCAGTACCCCCGACGGCGTGAGCAATCAGCCCCAGCATTTT; cdr3_aa: CASTPDGVSNQPQHF
v_call: TRBV15; j_call: TRBJ2-7; d_call: -; clone_size: -; cdr3_nt: TGTGCCACCAGCGAGAGGAACGGCGAGCAGTACTTC; cdr3_aa: CATSERNGEQYF
v_call: TRBV7-2; j_call: TRBJ2-1; d_call: -; clone_size: once; cdr3_nt: TGTGCCAGCAGGTCGATCGAGATTGCTTACAATGAGCAGTTCTTC; cdr3_aa: CASRSIEIAYNEQFF
v_call: TRBV6-1; j_call: TRBJ1-5; d_call: -; clone_size: -; cdr3_nt: TGTGCCAGCAGTGACACCGGCATCAAGAGCAATCAGCCCCAGCATTTT; cdr3_aa: CASSDTGIKSNQPQHF
v_call: TRBV19; j_call: TRBJ1-5; d_call: TRBD1; clone_size: -; cdr3_nt: TGTGCCAGCGGACAGGGGAGACTTCAGCCCCAGCATTTT; cdr3_aa: CASGQGRLQPQHF
v_call: TRBV2; j_call: TRBJ1-5; d_call: -; clone_size: few; cdr3_nt: TGTGCCAGCAGTGAAGGGTTGGGTGTAGCGGAACAGCCCCAGCATTTT; cdr3_aa: CASSEGLGVAEQPQHF
v_call: TRBV7-9; j_call: TRBJ2-7; d_call: -; clone_size: -; cdr3_nt: TGTGCCAGCAGGGACGGCGAGCAGTACTTC; cdr3_aa: CASRDGEQYF
v_call: TRBV9; j_call: TRBJ1-3; d_call: -; clone_size: -; cdr3_nt: TGTGCCAGCAGCGCTCCTCCGGATGGAAACACCATATATTTT; cdr3_aa: CASSAPPDGNTIYF
v_call: TRBV13; j_call: TRBJ2-1; d_call: TRBD2; clone_size: once; cdr3_nt: TGTGCCACCCTCTCTAGCGGGAGCTACAATGAGCAGTTCTTC; cdr3_aa: CATLSSGSYNEQFF
v_call: TRBV5-4; j_call: TRBJ2-7; d_call: -; clone_size: once; cdr3_nt: TGTGCCAGCAGCTTAATGATGGGGACCGACCGGGTAGAGCAGTACTTC; cdr3_aa: CASSLMMGTDRVEQYF